Listed below are T cell receptor beta chains from one sample, sequenced in a study of radiation and T cells in renal cell carcinoma. This table comes from immunoSEQ multiplex PCR, and its TCRdb copy is limited to in-frame clones, with some not included. The sample lists 150,000 or so clones, 88% occurring once. Sequencing was performed on blood, taken from a patient whose treatment included radiotherapy and nephrectomy. All receptors come from a woman aged 45-65 years with renal cell carcinoma. The CDR3 runs from the conserved cysteine through the conserved F or W. A D gene is named only where the DNA matches it firmly. The listing skips clone size in some rows; elsewhere it reads once, few, many or a size class.

DNA	CDR3	size	J	V	D
TGTGCCAGCAGTGATGACCGGAAAGCTAACTATGGCTACACCTTC	CASSDDRKANYGYTF	few	TRBJ1-2	TRBV6-4	.
TGTGCCAGCAGCCAAGAAGCGGGACAGAACTATGGCTACACCTTC	CASSQEAGQNYGYTF	.	TRBJ1-2	TRBV4-2	TRBD1
TGTGCCAGCAGCGTAACGACAGGGCTCCCTATGAACACTGAAGCTTTCTTT	CASSVTTGLPMNTEAFF	once	TRBJ1-1	TRBV5-8	TRBD1
TGCGCCAGCAGCCAAGAGGGTGTAGGGCAGGGGGCTTATGGCTACACCTTC	CASSQEGVGQGAYGYTF	.	TRBJ1-2	TRBV4-3	TRBD1
TGCGCCAGCAGCTTGGCCGGGGTCGGGGAGCAGTACTTC	CASSLAGVGEQYF	.	TRBJ2-7	TRBV5-1	.
TGTGCCAGCAGCCCCCGGGGGGCTGGAAACACCATATATTTT	CASSPRGAGNTIYF	few	TRBJ1-3	TRBV7-9	.
TGCGCCAGCAGCCAAGACCCCGGGGATCTAACCACAGATACGCAGTATTTT	CASSQDPGDLTTDTQYF	.	TRBJ2-3	TRBV4-3	.
TGTGCCAGCAGCGTAGCTGGCACAGGGACCTATGGCTACACCTTC	CASSVAGTGTYGYTF	.	TRBJ1-2	TRBV9	.
TGCGCCAGCAGCCGGACGGGAACACTAAATTCACCCCTCCACTTT	CASSRTGTLNSPLHF	.	TRBJ1-6	TRBV4-3	.
TGCGCCAGCAGCAGCGGACTAGCGGGGGGTAGCACCGGGGAGCTGTTTTTT	CASSSGLAGGSTGELFF	.	TRBJ2-2	TRBV5-1	TRBD2
TGCGCCAGCAGCTTTGGACTCGCTAATGAAAAACTGTTTTTT	CASSFGLANEKLFF	once	TRBJ1-4	TRBV5-1	.
TGTGCCAGCAGCCATCGGGGGCAGCCCCAGCATTTT	CASSHRGQPQHF	many	TRBJ1-5	TRBV7-9	.
TGTGCCAGCACCATAGGGGGTGGTAATTCACCCCTCCACTTT	CASTIGGGNSPLHF	few	TRBJ1-6	TRBV11-2	.
TGTGCCAGCAGCCTATGGACAGGAATTGATTCACCCCTCCACTTT	CASSLWTGIDSPLHF	.	TRBJ1-6	TRBV5-6	TRBD1
TGCGCCAGCAGCTTCAGCACAGATACGCAGTATTTT	CASSFSTDTQYF	.	TRBJ2-3	TRBV5-1	.
TGTGCCAGCAGCAGGGGGACAGTCGACTACAATGAGCAGTTCTTC	CASSRGTVDYNEQFF	.	TRBJ2-1	TRBV5-8	TRBD1
TGTGCCAGCAGCCTGGGGGACGGGGGGGCCGGGAATGAGCAGTTCTTC	CASSLGDGGAGNEQFF	.	TRBJ2-1	TRBV5-4	TRBD2